These T cell receptor beta chains were read from a single sample in a study of vaccination and CD4 T cells after COVID-19. Their antigen targets remain unknown. TCRdb reprocessed the PCR reads with MiXCR, giving one entry per CDR3 protein. The sample gives about 10,000 distinct CDR3 sequences, more than 70% of which show up once; around 9.2% is in the top ten. What was sequenced was CD4+ T cells from blood, cultured in vitro. Receptors originate from a human donor who had recovered from COVID-19. The CDR3 runs from the conserved cysteine through the conserved F or W. A D gene is named only where the DNA matches it firmly. For some rows the clone size is stated as once, few or many, or as a class when expanded; others skip it.

TRBJ2-3 TRBV15 - TRBD2 TGTGCCACCAGCGGTCTGACTAGCGGGAGCGGTGGATTCACAGATACGCAGTATTTT CATSGLTSGSGGFTDTQYF
TRBJ2-7 TRBV27 - TRBD1 TGTGCCAGCAGCTCGGTGGGACAGGGCAGCTGGGAGCAGTACTTC CASSSVGQGSWEQYF
TRBJ2-3 TRBV7-2 - TRBD2 TGTGCCAGCAGCTTCGGCGGGAGTGGGGCAGATACGCAGTATTTT CASSFGGSGADTQYF
TRBJ1-5 TRBV7-6 - TRBD1 TGTGCCAGCAGCGCATTGGACGGGACAGCCCCCCAGCATTTT CASSALDGTAPQHF
TRBJ1-1 TRBV7-2 - - TGTGCCAGCAGCACACCGATGAACACTGAAGCTTTCTTT CASSTPMNTEAFF
TRBJ2-3 TRBV15 - - TGTGCCACCAGCAGGGGAAAAGGACCACCAGATACGCAGTATTTT CATSRGKGPPDTQYF
TRBJ1-2 TRBV4-1 once TRBD1 TGCGCCAGCAGCGCGGGACAGGGGGCGCGGGGCTACACCTTC CASSAGQGARGYTF
TRBJ2-7 TRBV6-5 - TRBD1 TGTGCCAGCAGTTACTCGAATCTCGGGACAGGGATTTACGAGCAGTACTTC CASSYSNLGTGIYEQYF
TRBJ1-2 TRBV28 - TRBD1 TGTGCCAGCAATGACAGGGGGCCGAAGAACTATGGCTACACCTTC CASNDRGPKNYGYTF
TRBJ2-7 TRBV27 - - TGTGCCAGCAGAAAGGGGGGGGATGCCTACGAGCAGTACTTC CASRKGGDAYEQYF
TRBJ1-1 TRBV9 - - TGTGCCAGCAGCGCTAGCGGTCGAGACACTGAAGCTTTCTTT CASSASGRDTEAFF
TRBJ2-5 TRBV11-2 - TRBD2 TGTGCCAGCAGCTTCGACTCTCCGGGAGGGACCCAGTACTTC CASSFDSPGGTQYF
TRBJ1-2 TRBV20-1 - - TGCAGTGCTAGAAGGGACTATGGCTACACCTTC CSARRDYGYTF
TRBJ1-5 TRBV20-1 few - TGCAGTGCGAGCGGCAGCTATTATAGCAATCAGCCCCAGCATTTT CSASGSYYSNQPQHF
TRBJ1-5 TRBV6-1 - - TGTGCCAGCAGTGAAACCTACCGCGATCAGCCCCAGCATTTT CASSETYRDQPQHF
TRBJ2-5 TRBV2 - TRBD2 TGTGCCAGCAGTGAAAGGACTAGCGGTGTGGAGACCCAGTACTTC CASSERTSGVETQYF
TRBJ1-5 TRBV12-3/TRBV12-4 - - TGTGCCAGCAGTTTGGACCTAAGGGGTAGTCAGCCCCAGCATTTT CASSLDLRGSQPQHF
TRBJ2-4 TRBV20-1 - - TGCAGTGCTAAAAGAGCCCCCTTAGCCAAAAACATTCAGTACTTC CSAKRAPLAKNIQYF
TRBJ1-4 TRBV6-1 - TRBD1 TGTGCCAGCAGGGGACAGGGGGCCGAAAAACTGTTTTTT CASRGQGAEKLFF
TRBJ2-1 TRBV11-2 - TRBD2 TGTGCCAGCAGCCCCACTAGCGGGATAAGCAATGAGCAGTTCTTC CASSPTSGISNEQFF
TRBJ1-2 TRBV7-9 - - TGTGCCAGTAGGGGGGGCGGCTACACCTTC CASRGGGYTF
TRBJ2-2 TRBV20-1 - - TGCAGTGCTTGGACTCCTAACACCGGGGAGCTGTTTTTT CSAWTPNTGELFF
TRBJ1-1 TRBV5-4 - - TGTGCCAGCAGCCCCGTTGGGGGATCTGAAGCTTTCTTT CASSPVGGSEAFF
TRBJ2-7 TRBV7-9 - - TGTGCCAGCAGCTCCGCGGCGTTAACAGCCCACGAGCAGTACTTC CASSSAALTAHEQYF
TRBJ2-2 TRBV20-1 medium-sized - TGCAGTGCTAGAGATCTGCGGCTGGGGCTGTTTTTT CSARDLRLGLFF
TRBJ2-5 TRBV11-1 - TRBD1 TGTGCCAGCAGCAGAGAGACAGGGTCCGGGGAGACCCAGTACTTC CASSRETGSGETQYF
TRBJ1-2 TRBV7-9 - - TGTGCCAGCAGCTTAGAAGTGGGCAGTTATGGCTACACCTTC CASSLEVGSYGYTF
TRBJ2-3 TRBV24-1 - TRBD2 TGTGCCACCAGTGACACGACTAGCGGAACAGATACGCAGTATTTT CATSDTTSGTDTQYF
TRBJ1-2 TRBV6-2/TRBV6-3 - - TGTGCCAGCGCCCCAACCCAGGGAGGCTATGGCTACACCTTC CASAPTQGGYGYTF
TRBJ2-7 TRBV2 - - TGTGCCAGCACCCCCCGGGGCTACTACGAGCAGTACTTC CASTPRGYYEQYF
TRBJ2-2 TRBV27 - - TGTGCCAGCAGTTTTAACACCGGGGAGCTGTTTTTT CASSFNTGELFF
TRBJ2-3 TRBV28 - - TGTGCCAGCGCACTTAGCGGCCGCACAGATACGCAGTATTTT CASALSGRTDTQYF
TRBJ1-6 TRBV28 - TRBD1 TGTGCCAGCAGGTATTGGGACAGGCACAATTCACCCCTCCACTTT CASRYWDRHNSPLHF
TRBJ1-2 TRBV15 - - TGTGCCACCAGCAGAGATAAACCCCTCGGGGGTGGCTACACCTTC CATSRDKPLGGGYTF
TRBJ2-6 TRBV19 - - TGTGCCAGTAGTATAGGACGTGGCAGTGGGGCCAACGTCCTGACTTTC CASSIGRGSGANVLTF
TRBJ2-7 TRBV10-2 - TRBD2 TGCGCCAGCAGCCGGGGACTAGCGCTCGACGAGCAGTACTTC CASSRGLALDEQYF
TRBJ2-7 TRBV27 - TRBD1 TGTGCCAGCAGTTGGGACAGGGGGCTGAGCTCCTACGAGCAGTACTTC CASSWDRGLSSYEQYF
TRBJ2-7 TRBV7-2 - - TGTGCCAGCAGCTTCAGGAGTACCTACGAGCAGTACTTC CASSFRSTYEQYF
TRBJ2-7 TRBV7-2 - - TGTGCCAGCAGCCGATATGGTCGTTTCTCCTACGAGCAGTACTTC CASSRYGRFSYEQYF
TRBJ2-7 TRBV6-1 few - TGTGCCAGCAGCAGGGGACTGACCTACGAGCAGTACTTC CASSRGLTYEQYF
TRBJ1-2 TRBV10-1 - TRBD1 TGCGCCAGCAGCCGGGACAGGGACGGCTACACCTTC CASSRDRDGYTF
TRBJ1-6 TRBV20-1 few - TGCAGTGCTAGAGAAAGAGACACCCAGTTAAGAAATTCACCCCTCCACTTT CSARERDTQLRNSPLHF
TRBJ1-6 TRBV30 - - TGTGCCTGGAGTGTACCGCCAGGGGATTCACCCCTCCACTTT CAWSVPPGDSPLHF
TRBJ1-1 TRBV20-1 - - TGCAGTGCTAGAGTTGGTTTCGGACAGCAGAACACTGAAGCTTTCTTT CSARVGFGQQNTEAFF
TRBJ1-1 TRBV5-1 - - TGCGCCAGCAGCTTGGATGCAGGGAACACTGAAGCTTTCTTT CASSLDAGNTEAFF
TRBJ1-6 TRBV20-1 few - TGCAGTGCATCAGGCCGACCCTATAATTCACCCCTCCACTTT CSASGRPYNSPLHF
TRBJ1-5 TRBV20-1 - - TGCAGTCTCCCCCCAGGTATGGCCAATCAGCCCCAGCATTTT CSLPPGMANQPQHF
TRBJ1-2 TRBV20-1 once - TGCAGTGCTAGAGCCCTCACCGTCTATGGCTACACCTTC CSARALTVYGYTF
TRBJ1-5 TRBV4-2 - - TGTGCCAGCAGCCAAGCGATTAATAGCAATCAGCCCCAGCATTTT CASSQAINSNQPQHF
TRBJ1-5 TRBV27 - TRBD1 TGTGCCAGCAGTTTGTACAGGGGGCAGGGTCAGCCCCAGCATTTT CASSLYRGQGQPQHF
TRBJ1-1 TRBV20-1 few - TGCAGTGCAACTAGACCCCGGAGGGGGGTGAACACTGAAGCTTTCTTT CSATRPRRGVNTEAFF
TRBJ1-1 TRBV3-1 - TRBD1 TGTGCCAGCAGCGGACAGGCCGACACTGAAGCTTTCTTT CASSGQADTEAFF
TRBJ2-1 TRBV20-1 - TRBD2 TGCAGTGCTAGAGATCCCCTAGCGGGAGTCGGGTTCTTC CSARDPLAGVGFF
TRBJ2-2 TRBV18 - - TGTGCCAGCTCACCATTGGGGGACGGGGAGCTGTTTTTT CASSPLGDGELFF
TRBJ2-5 TRBV6-1 - - TGTGCCAGCATACGCAGGAGAAACCAAGAGACCCAGTACTTC CASIRRRNQETQYF
TRBJ2-1 TRBV20-1 - - TGCAGTGCTAGAGAAGGGAGTCTAGCCCGCAATGAGCAGTTCTTC CSAREGSLARNEQFF
TRBJ1-1 TRBV2 - - TGTGCCAGCAGTGCTAACCCCATGAACACTGAAGCTTTCTTT CASSANPMNTEAFF
TRBJ2-7 TRBV7-2 - - TGTGCCAGCAGCTCTAACCCGACCCGGGACTTCTACGAGCAGTACTTC CASSSNPTRDFYEQYF
TRBJ1-5 TRBV7-9 few TRBD1 TGTGCCAGCGGGGAGGGGGCGGCGGTCAATCAGCCCCAGCATTTT CASGEGAAVNQPQHF